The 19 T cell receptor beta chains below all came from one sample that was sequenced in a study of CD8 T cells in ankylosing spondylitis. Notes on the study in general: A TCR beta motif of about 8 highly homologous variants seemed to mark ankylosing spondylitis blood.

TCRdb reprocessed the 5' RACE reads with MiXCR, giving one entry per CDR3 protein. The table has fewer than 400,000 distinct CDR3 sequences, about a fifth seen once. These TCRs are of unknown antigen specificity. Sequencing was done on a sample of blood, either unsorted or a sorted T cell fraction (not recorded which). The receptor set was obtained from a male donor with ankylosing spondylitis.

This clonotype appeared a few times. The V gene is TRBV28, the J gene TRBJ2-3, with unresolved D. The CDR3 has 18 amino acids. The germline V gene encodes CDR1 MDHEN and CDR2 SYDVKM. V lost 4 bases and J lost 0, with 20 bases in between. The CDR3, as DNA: TGTGCCAGCAGTTCGAGCCCCTGGCTGGGCTCTAGCACAGATACGCAGTATTTT. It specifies CASSSSPWLGSSTDTQYF.

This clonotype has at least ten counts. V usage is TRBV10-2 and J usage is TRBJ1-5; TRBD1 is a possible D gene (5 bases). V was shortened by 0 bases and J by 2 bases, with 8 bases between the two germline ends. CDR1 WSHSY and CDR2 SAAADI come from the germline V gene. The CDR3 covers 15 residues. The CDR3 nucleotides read TGCGCCAGCAGTGAGTCAGGACACCGCAATCAGCCCCAGCATTTT. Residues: CASSESGHRNQPQHF.

The CDR3 here is CSARDSDQPGSGANVLTF. CDR3 in DNA: TGCAGTGCTAGAGATTCGGACCAGCCTGGCTCTGGGGCCAACGTCCTGACTTTC. The chain has TRBV20-1 and TRBJ2-6; D unresolved. Per the germline V gene, CDR1 is DFQATT and CDR2 is SNEGSKA (reference sequence). This CDR3 spans 18 amino acids. With 0 bases removed from V and 0 bases from J, the gap between germline ends came to 15 bases.

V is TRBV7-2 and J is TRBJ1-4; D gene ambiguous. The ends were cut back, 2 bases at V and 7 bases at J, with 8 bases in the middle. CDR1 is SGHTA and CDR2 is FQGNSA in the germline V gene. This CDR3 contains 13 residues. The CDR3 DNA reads TGTGCCAGCAGCTTAACCACACGTGAAAAACTGTTTTTT. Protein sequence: CASSLTTREKLFF.

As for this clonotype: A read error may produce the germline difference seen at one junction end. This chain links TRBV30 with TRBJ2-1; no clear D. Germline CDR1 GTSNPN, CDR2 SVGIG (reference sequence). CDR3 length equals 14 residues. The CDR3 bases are TGTGCCTGGAGGTTCGGTGACGGCTACCATGAGCAGTTCTTC. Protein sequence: CAWRFGDGYHEQFF.

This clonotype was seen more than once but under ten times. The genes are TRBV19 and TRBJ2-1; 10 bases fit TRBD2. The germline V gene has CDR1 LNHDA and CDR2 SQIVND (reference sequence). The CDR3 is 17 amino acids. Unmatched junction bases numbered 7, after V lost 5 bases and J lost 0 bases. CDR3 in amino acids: CASSLLSSGGSYNEQFF. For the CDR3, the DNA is TGTGCCAGTAGTCTACTTTCTAGCGGGGGCTCCTACAATGAGCAGTTCTTC.

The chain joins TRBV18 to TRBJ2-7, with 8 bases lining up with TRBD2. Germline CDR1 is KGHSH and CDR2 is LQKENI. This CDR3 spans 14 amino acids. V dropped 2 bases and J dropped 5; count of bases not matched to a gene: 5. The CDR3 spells CASSPVVAGHEQYF. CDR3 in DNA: TGTGCCAGCTCACCAGTGGTAGCGGGACACGAGCAGTACTTC.

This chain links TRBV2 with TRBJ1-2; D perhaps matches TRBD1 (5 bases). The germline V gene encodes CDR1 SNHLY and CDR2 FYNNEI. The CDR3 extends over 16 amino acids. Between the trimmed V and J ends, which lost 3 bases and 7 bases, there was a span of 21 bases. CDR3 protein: CASSDSRRTFNGGYTF. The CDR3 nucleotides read TGTGCCAGCAGTGATTCCCGCCGGACATTCAATGGTGGCTACACCTTC.

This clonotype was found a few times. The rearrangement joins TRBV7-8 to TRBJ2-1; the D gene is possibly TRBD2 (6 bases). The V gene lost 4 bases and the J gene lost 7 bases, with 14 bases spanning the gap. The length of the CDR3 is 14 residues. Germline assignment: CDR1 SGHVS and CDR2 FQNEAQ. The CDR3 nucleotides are TGTGCCAGCAGCTCGGGACTCCCTCGGAATGAGCAGTTCTTC. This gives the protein CASSSGLPRNEQFF.

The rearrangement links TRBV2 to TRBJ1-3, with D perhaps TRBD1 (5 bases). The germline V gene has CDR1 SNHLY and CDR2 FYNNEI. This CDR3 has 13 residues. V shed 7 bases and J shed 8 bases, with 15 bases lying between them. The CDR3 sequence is CASKDSARDTIYF. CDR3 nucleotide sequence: TGTGCCAGCAAAGACAGCGCACGCGACACCATATATTTT.

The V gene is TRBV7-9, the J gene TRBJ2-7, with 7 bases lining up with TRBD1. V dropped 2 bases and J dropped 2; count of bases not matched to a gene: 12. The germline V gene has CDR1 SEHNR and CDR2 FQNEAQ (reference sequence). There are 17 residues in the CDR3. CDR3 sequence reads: CASSLFPPIGTAYEQYF. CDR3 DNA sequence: TGTGCCAGCAGCTTATTTCCTCCGATCGGGACAGCCTACGAGCAGTACTTC.

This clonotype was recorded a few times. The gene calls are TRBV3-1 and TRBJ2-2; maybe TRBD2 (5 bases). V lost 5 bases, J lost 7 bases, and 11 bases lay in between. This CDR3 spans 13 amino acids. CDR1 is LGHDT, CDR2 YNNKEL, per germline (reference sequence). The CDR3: CASSATRDGELFF. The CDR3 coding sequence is TGTGCCAGCAGCGCCACTCGGGACGGGGAGCTGTTTTTT.

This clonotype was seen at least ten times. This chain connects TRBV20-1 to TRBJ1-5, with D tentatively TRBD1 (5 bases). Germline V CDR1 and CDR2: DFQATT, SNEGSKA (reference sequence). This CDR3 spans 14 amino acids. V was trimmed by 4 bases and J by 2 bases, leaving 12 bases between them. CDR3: CSANRGVGNQPQHF. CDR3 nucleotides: TGCAGTGCTAACCGGGGCGTGGGCAATCAGCCCCAGCATTTT.

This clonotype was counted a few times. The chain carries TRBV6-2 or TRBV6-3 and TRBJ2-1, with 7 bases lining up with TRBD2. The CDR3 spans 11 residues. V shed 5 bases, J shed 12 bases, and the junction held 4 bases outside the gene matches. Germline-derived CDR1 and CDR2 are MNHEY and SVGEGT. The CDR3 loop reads CASSRLARQFF. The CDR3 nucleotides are TGTGCCAGCAGTCGACTAGCCAGGCAGTTCTTC.

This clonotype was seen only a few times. The CDR3 region has the DNA TGCAGCGTCGGAGGGGTAATGAACACTGAAGCTTTCTTT. Translation: CSVGGVMNTEAFF. V usage is TRBV29-1 and J usage is TRBJ1-1, with D maybe TRBD1 (5 bases). V was cut by 6 bases and J by 0 bases, with 11 bases left in between. CDR1 SQVTM and CDR2 ANQGSEA come from the germline V gene. CDR3 length: 13 amino acids. Full variable domain (outside the CDR3, taken from reference TRBV29-1 and TRBJ1-1): SAVISQKPSRDICQRGTSLTIQCQVDSQVTMMFWYRQQPGQSLTLIATANQGSEATYESGFVIDKFPISRPNLTFSTLTVSNMSPEDSSIYLCSVGGVMNTEAFFGQGTRLTVV.

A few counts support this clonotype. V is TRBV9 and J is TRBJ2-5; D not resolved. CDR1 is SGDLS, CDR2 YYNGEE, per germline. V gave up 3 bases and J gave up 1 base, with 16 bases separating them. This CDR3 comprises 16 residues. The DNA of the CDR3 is TGTGCCAGCAGCGCGACGTTGACATCTGGCCAAGAGACCCAGTACTTC. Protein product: CASSATLTSGQETQYF.

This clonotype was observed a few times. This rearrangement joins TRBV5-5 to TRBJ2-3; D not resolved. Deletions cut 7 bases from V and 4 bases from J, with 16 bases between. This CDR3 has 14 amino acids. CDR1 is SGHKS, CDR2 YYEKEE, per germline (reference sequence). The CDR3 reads CASHLLPEADTQYF. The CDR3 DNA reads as TGTGCCAGCCACTTACTCCCAGAGGCAGATACGCAGTATTTT.

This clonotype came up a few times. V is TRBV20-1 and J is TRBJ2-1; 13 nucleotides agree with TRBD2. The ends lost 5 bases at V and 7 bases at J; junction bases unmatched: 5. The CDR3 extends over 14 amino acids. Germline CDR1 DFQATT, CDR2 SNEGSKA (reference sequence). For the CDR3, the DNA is TGCAGTGCTCCACTAGCGGGAGGGAGGAATGAGCAGTTCTTC. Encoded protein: CSAPLAGGRNEQFF.

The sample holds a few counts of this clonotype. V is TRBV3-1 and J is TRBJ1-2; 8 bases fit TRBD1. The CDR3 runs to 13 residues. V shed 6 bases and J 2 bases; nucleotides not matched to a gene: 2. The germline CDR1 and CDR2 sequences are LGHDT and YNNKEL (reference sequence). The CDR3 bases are TGTGCCAGCAGTGGACAGGGCAACTATGGCTACACCTTC. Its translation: CASSGQGNYGYTF.